This TCR beta chain was documented in a study of OX40 agonist ivuxolimab in advanced cancers. Study-wide points: Expanded clones were, on average, more numerous in CD8+ T cells than in CD4+.

The repertoire was sequenced with immunoSEQ multiplex PCR; TCRdb's copy has only in-frame clones and lacks some. The profile covers approximately 38,000 clones, with approximately 80% appearing a single time and 20% to 25% taken by the ten largest. Drawing of blood for sampling happened at baseline, at cycle 4 day 1, and at cycle 7 day 1. For this clone: The antigen is not known.

This sequence was found in an adult with an advanced solid tumor such as melanoma, head and neck, liver or kidney cancer. Material: CD4+ or CD8+ T cells sorted from blood, obtained in a trial of the OX40 agonist ivuxolimab.

The CDR3 DNA reads TGTGCCAGCAGTTCCTGGACAGGTTCGAACACTGAAGCTTTCTTT. Its protein is CASSSWTGSNTEAFF. This chain joins TRBV27 and TRBJ1-1, with 7 bases fitting TRBD1. With V trimmed by 4 bases and J by 1 base, 6 bases remained unmatched. The CDR3 runs 15 residues. Germline CDR1 reads MNHEY; CDR2 reads SMNVEV (reference sequence).